Sequencing of this T cell receptor (beta chain) was carried out in a study of regulatory T cells in long-lasting Graves disease. Indicated time point: persistent/refractory GD, antithyroid drugs over 5 years with positive TRAb. From RNA extracted from PBMCs, the TCR library was made. Relying on iRepertoire HTBI primers and Arm-PCR of CDR3 regions, the team built TCR beta libraries. TCRdb re-derived calls from the multiplex PCR reads in MiXCR, one entry per CDR3 protein. Of some 450,000 distinct CDR3 sequences listed, roughly a quarter are singletons. Germline V CDR1 and CDR2: SGHAT, FQNNGV. The CDR3 runs 18 residues. Losses at the gene ends were 5 bases for V and 5 bases for J; bases not matched to a gene: 12.

This receptor was obtained from a female donor with Graves disease. The sequences come from peripheral blood mononuclear cells (PBMCs), collected when the disease was refractory, from a patient treated with antithyroid drugs. The rearrangement links TRBV11-2 to TRBJ2-2; 12 positions agree with TRBD2. In nucleotides, the CDR3 is TGTGCCAGCAGCGGGGGACTAGCGGGCGGGTCCTCAACCGGGGAGCTGTTTTTT. Protein product: CASSGGLAGGSSTGELFF.